The next 31 T cell receptor beta chains were all read from a single sample in a study of T cells after yellow fever vaccination. TCRdb reprocessed the 5' RACE reads with MiXCR, giving one entry per CDR3 protein. Of about 320,000 distinct CDR3 sequences listed, over 3.5% are singletons. This sample comprised PBMCs, obtained 15 days after the yellow fever booster vaccination. These receptors were taken from a young man who received the YFV17D yellow fever vaccine.

This clonotype was detected only a few times. V is TRBV4-3 and J is TRBJ2-2; no definite D call. Germline V CDR1 and CDR2: LGHNA, YSLEER. The CDR3 is 14 amino acids. V was pared by 3 bases and J by 4 bases, with 9 bases between. CDR3 coding DNA: TGCGCCAGCAGCCATTCCTTGATCACCGGGGAGCTGTTTTTT. Translation gives CASSHSLITGELFF.

This chain uses TRBV3-1 with TRBJ1-1; D unclear. This CDR3 comprises 13 residues. Germline V lookup: CDR1 LGHDT, CDR2 YNNKEL (reference sequence). V lost 0 bases and J 5 bases, leaving 7 bases between the germline ends. This CDR3 is CASSQDSRTEAFF. The CDR3 bases are TGTGCCAGCAGCCAAGATTCGAGGACTGAAGCTTTCTTT.

This clonotype has ten or more counts. The V gene is TRBV27, the J gene TRBJ1-1; D gene ambiguous. V was cut by 10 bases and J by 0 bases, with 18 bases left in between. Germline V gene sequence: CDR1 MNHEY, CDR2 SMNVEV (reference sequence). The CDR3 has 15 amino acids. The CDR3 DNA sequence: TGTGCCACCGAGCGGGCCTACGGATTGAACACTGAAGCTTTCTTT. Protein: CATERAYGLNTEAFF.

V and J are TRBV2 and TRBJ1-5; TRBD1 aligns across 8 bases. The germline CDR1 and CDR2 sequences are SNHLY and FYNNEI. V shed 4 bases, J shed 6 bases, and the junction held 2 bases outside the gene matches. The CDR3 has 13 amino acids. In DNA, the CDR3 is TGTGCCAGCAGTGTCAGGGGGCTTCAGCCCCAGCATTTT. Its translation is CASSVRGLQPQHF.

The chain is built from TRBV24-1 and TRBJ2-1; 7 bases fit TRBD1. CDR1 and CDR2 from the germline V gene are KGHDR and SFDVKD. This CDR3 spans 16 amino acids. With V trimmed by 4 bases and J by 0 bases, 5 bases remained unmatched. The CDR3 DNA is TGTGCCACCAGTGACCTGACAGGGAACTCCTACAATGAGCAGTTCTTC. Protein: CATSDLTGNSYNEQFF.

The chain carries TRBV12-3 or TRBV12-4 and TRBJ1-1; D remains ambiguous. Trimming pared 6 bases from V and 1 base from J, leaving 15 bases between. The CDR3 loop spans 15 amino acids. CDR3 in DNA: TGTGCCAGCAGGGTGGACCTACAGCCGAACACTGAAGCTTTCTTT. Protein sequence: CASRVDLQPNTEAFF.

The sample holds many counts of this clonotype. The gene calls are TRBV5-1 and TRBJ2-3; the D gene is possibly TRBD1 (6 bases). The germline gives CDR1 SGHRS, CDR2 YFSETQ. Trimming cost V 0 bases and J 5 bases, with 10 bases left between them. This CDR3 comprises 14 residues. CDR3 nucleotide sequence: TGCGCCAGCAGCTTGGAAGGGGGTGAAGATACGCAGTATTTT. Protein: CASSLEGGEDTQYF.

This clonotype has just a few counts. The rearrangement links TRBV7-2 to TRBJ2-5, with a possible D match to TRBD1 (5 bases). Germline V gives CDR1 SGHTA, CDR2 FQGNSA. The CDR3 contains 15 residues. With 3 bases removed from V and 2 bases from J, the gap between germline ends came to 13 bases. CDR3 sequence: CASSFRESWQETQYF. CDR3 nucleotides: TGTGCCAGCAGCTTCAGGGAAAGTTGGCAAGAGACCCAGTACTTC.

The gene calls are TRBV10-3 and TRBJ1-5, with 7 bases fitting TRBD1. Germline lookup yields CDR1 ENHRY and CDR2 SYGVKD. This CDR3 has 13 amino acids. The ends lost 6 bases at V and 3 bases at J; junction bases unmatched: 2. CDR3 sequence (DNA): TGTGCCATCAGAGACAGGGACAATCAGCCCCAGCATTTT. This encodes CAIRDRDNQPQHF.

This clonotype was detected only a few times. The rearrangement uses TRBV7-9 and TRBJ2-5, with 9 bases fitting TRBD2. V lost 0 bases and J lost 1; bases outside the gene matches: 3. The CDR3 contains 16 residues. Germline V lookup: CDR1 SEHNR, CDR2 FQNEAQ (reference sequence). The chain's CDR3 is CASSLAARGGQETQYF. In DNA, the CDR3 is TGTGCCAGCAGCTTAGCGGCGCGGGGGGGCCAAGAGACCCAGTACTTC.

Many counts were recorded for this clonotype. This rearrangement joins TRBV2 to TRBJ2-7; 11 bases agree with TRBD1. The CDR3 spans 14 residues. CDR1 and CDR2 from the germline V gene are SNHLY and FYNNEI. V trimming: 7 bases; J trimming: 4 bases; junction bases outside the gene matches: 6. The CDR3 protein is CASTGTGGRYEQYF. CDR3 DNA sequence: TGTGCCAGCACTGGGACAGGGGGAAGGTACGAGCAGTACTTC.

Note on this clonotype: This could be a read error, since a much larger clone is one nucleotide away. The chain joins TRBV29-1 to TRBJ2-3; 7 bases are a match to TRBD2. CDR3 size: 14 residues. Trimming cost V 7 bases and J 12 bases; bases outside gene matches: 19. Germline CDR1 SQVTM, CDR2 ANQGSEA. CDR3 residues: CSALFSIGGSPQYF. The CDR3 coding sequence is TGCAGCGCCCTCTTCTCTATCGGGGGGTCCCCTCAGTATTTT.

This clonotype occurred many times. This chain uses TRBV5-5 with TRBJ1-6, with D hard to call. CDR3 length: 14 amino acids. CDR1 and CDR2 from the germline V gene are SGHKS and YYEKEE (reference sequence). With 0 bases removed from V and 7 bases from J, the gap between germline ends came to 8 bases. CDR3 amino acids: CASSLASPNSPLHF. DNA for the CDR3: TGTGCCAGCAGCTTGGCCAGCCCGAATTCACCCCTCCACTTT. Full variable domain (rest looked up from reference TRBV5-5 and TRBJ1-6): DAGVTQSPTHLIKTRGQQVTLRCSPISGHKSVSWYQQVLGQGPQFIFQYYEKEERGRGNFPDRFSARQFPNYSSELNVNALLLGDSALYLCASSLASPNSPLHFGNGTRLTVT.

The chain links TRBV27 to TRBJ2-3; no clear D. V lost 7 bases to trimming and J lost 2 bases, with 10 bases between them. The CDR3 contains 13 residues. Germline assignment: CDR1 MNHEY and CDR2 SMNVEV (reference sequence). CDR3 sequence (DNA): TGTGCCAGCACCTCCCGTTACACAGATACGCAGTATTTT. Amino acid sequence: CASTSRYTDTQYF.

There are a few counts of this clonotype. The chain recombines TRBV20-1 with TRBJ1-6; the D gene is possibly TRBD1 (5 bases). Germline CDR1 DFQATT, CDR2 SNEGSKA (reference sequence). The CDR3 is 14 residues long. Trimming left V 3 bases short and J 7 bases short, with 13 bases between. DNA for the CDR3: TGCAGTGCTAGTCCGGGACGGGGGAATTCACCCCTCCACTTT. Translation: CSASPGRGNSPLHF.

This clonotype was seen at least ten times. The gene calls are TRBV19 and TRBJ2-5; D possibly uses TRBD1 or TRBD2 (6 bases each). Per the germline V gene, CDR1 is LNHDA and CDR2 is SQIVND (reference sequence). V was shortened by 5 bases and J by 7 bases, with 17 bases between the two germline ends. CDR3 length: 14 residues. CDR3 nucleotide sequence: TGTGCCAGTAGTGGAGAACGGGGGCGGGGGACCCAGTACTTC. Its translation: CASSGERGRGTQYF.

This clonotype was seen at least ten times. The genes are TRBV7-3 and TRBJ2-1; no firm D call. The CDR3 has 14 amino acids. The germline gives CDR1 SGHTA, CDR2 FQGTGA. The V and J ends lost 5 bases and 7 bases respectively, with 15 bases between them. The CDR3 DNA sequence: TGTGCCAGCAGCGCATGGGGTGGACCTAATGAGCAGTTCTTC. It encodes CASSAWGGPNEQFF. Together with reference TRBV7-3 and TRBJ2-1, the CDR3 gives the full variable domain: GAGVSQTPSNKVTEKGKYVELRCDPISGHTALYWYRQSLGQGPEFLIYFQGTGAADDSGLPNDRFFAVRPEGSVSTLKIQRTERGDSAVYLCASSAWGGPNEQFFGPGTRLTVL.

This clonotype was recorded many times. The V gene is TRBV20-1, the J gene TRBJ2-3, with D maybe TRBD2 (6 bases). Trimming removed 0 bases at V and 2 bases at J, with 12 bases between. Germline V gene sequence: CDR1 DFQATT, CDR2 SNEGSKA (reference sequence). The CDR3 sequence is 15 residues long. Here the CDR3 DNA reads TGCAGTGCTAGAGATCTGGGGGGATTCACAGATACGCAGTATTTT. Its translation: CSARDLGGFTDTQYF.

This clonotype was detected ten times or more. The chain couples TRBV6-5 to TRBJ2-2, with D possibly being TRBD1 or TRBD2 (6 bases each). Germline CDR1 MNHEY, CDR2 SVGAGI. V was clipped by 0 bases and J by 5 bases, with 13 bases between them. The CDR3 is 16 residues long. CDR3 DNA sequence: TGTGCCAGCAGTTACTCGGGGGGACACCTAACCGGGGAGCTGTTTTTT. Translating it yields CASSYSGGHLTGELFF.

This clonotype has ten or more counts. The chain uses TRBV15 and TRBJ2-7; possibly TRBD2 for D (5 bases). CDR3 length: 15 amino acids. CDR1 is LNHNV and CDR2 is YYDKDF in the germline V gene (reference sequence). V shed 5 bases and J shed 3 bases, with 17 bases lying between them. CDR3 nucleotides: TGTGCCACCAGCTTATTACTAGAATGGGACTACGAGCAGTACTTC. This codes for CATSLLLEWDYEQYF. Complete variable domain (other parts from reference TRBV15 and TRBJ2-7): DAMVIQNPRYQVTQFGKPVTLSCSQTLNHNVMYWYQQKSSQAPKLLFHYYDKDFNNEADTPDNFQSRRPNTSFCFLDIRSPGLGDTAMYLCATSLLLEWDYEQYFGPGTRLTVT.

Only a few counts were recorded for this clonotype. This chain's CDR3 is CASSGRQGAWREKLFF. Written as DNA, the CDR3 is TGTGCCAGCAGCGGCCGACAGGGGGCATGGAGAGAAAAACTGTTTTTT. The genes are TRBV7-8 and TRBJ1-4; 10 bases match TRBD1. The J segment lost 8 bases and the V segment lost 5 bases, leaving 11 bases of the junction unmatched. In germline, CDR1 is SGHVS, CDR2 FQNEAQ. The CDR3 contains 16 residues.

The chain is built from TRBV7-6 and TRBJ2-4; 8 bases line up with TRBD1. In germline, CDR1 is SGHVS, CDR2 FNYEAQ. The CDR3 extends over 16 amino acids. The ends lost 5 bases at V and 3 bases at J; junction bases unmatched: 9. The CDR3 nucleotides are TGTGCCAGCAGCCCAGGGGGCATGAGGGGCAAAAACATTCAGTACTTC. Amino acids: CASSPGGMRGKNIQYF.

Many counts were recorded for this clonotype. This chain uses TRBV11-2 with TRBJ2-7; TRBD2 is a possible D gene (6 bases). The germline V gene encodes CDR1 SGHAT and CDR2 FQNNGV. V lost 5 bases and J lost 3, with 11 bases in between. CDR3 size: 13 residues. The chain's CDR3 is CASSALGLYEQYF. For the CDR3, the DNA is TGTGCCAGCAGCGCCCTGGGACTCTACGAGCAGTACTTC.

In its sample, this clonotype was seen a few times. The rearrangement joins TRBV5-1 to TRBJ1-3, with D uncertain. The CDR3 extends over 16 amino acids. V lost 0 bases and J 0 bases, leaving 10 bases between the germline ends. The germline CDR1 and CDR2 sequences are SGHRS and YFSETQ. The CDR3 here is CASSLGPRDSGNTIYF. The CDR3 bases are TGCGCCAGCAGCTTGGGTCCCCGGGACTCTGGAAACACCATATATTTT.

The chain joins TRBV6-2 or TRBV6-3 to TRBJ1-1; the match to TRBD1 covers 7 bases. Germline CDR1 MNHEY, CDR2 SVGEGT. The V gene end was trimmed by 6 bases and the J gene end by 0 bases; junction bases not matched to a gene: 19. This CDR3 is built from 19 residues. The DNA of the CDR3 is TGTGCCAGCAGGGCGGCTTTAGGCCGGACAGGCTCTATGAACACTGAAGCTTTCTTT. It is translated as CASRAALGRTGSMNTEAFF.

This clonotype was seen repeatedly, ten times or more. The gene calls are TRBV6-6 and TRBJ2-2, with D maybe TRBD2 (6 bases). The ends were cut back, 4 bases at V and 1 base at J, with 13 bases in the middle. The CDR3 contains 16 residues. Germline CDR1 is MNHNY and CDR2 is SVGAGI (reference sequence). The chain's CDR3 is CASSSGRLENTGELFF. The CDR3 nucleotides are TGTGCCAGCAGTTCCGGTCGACTAGAGAACACCGGGGAGCTGTTTTTT.

The sample holds many counts of this clonotype. CDR3 in amino acids: CASSRGQGPYGYTF. Written as DNA, the CDR3 is TGTGCCAGCAGCCGGGGACAGGGGCCCTATGGCTACACCTTC. The chain links TRBV7-9 to TRBJ1-2, with 10 bases matching TRBD1. The CDR3 contains 14 residues. Trimming took 5 bases from V and 4 from J; bases not matched to a gene: 4. Per the germline V gene, CDR1 is SEHNR and CDR2 is FQNEAQ (reference sequence).

This clonotype has a handful of counts. V gene TRBV5-1 combines with J gene TRBJ2-7, with TRBD1 identical over 7 bases. The CDR3 has 15 residues. Germline V gene lookup returns CDR1 SGHRS and CDR2 YFSETQ. V was pared by 4 bases and J by 2 bases, with 9 bases of the junction left unmatched. The DNA for the CDR3 is TGCGCCAGCAGCCCAGGACAGGCCATACCCTACGAGCAGTACTTC. This translates into CASSPGQAIPYEQYF.

This clonotype has at least ten counts. The CDR3 DNA reads as TGTGCCAGCAGCGAATCCAATAGCAATCAGCCCCAGCATTTT. Translation: CASSESNSNQPQHF. The V gene is TRBV7-9, the J gene TRBJ1-5; D not certain. The CDR3 has 14 amino acids. V lost 5 bases, J lost 0 bases, and 8 bases lay in between. Germline V gene data show CDR1 as SEHNR and CDR2 as FQNEAQ (reference sequence).

This sequence joins TRBV20-1 and TRBJ2-5, with D unresolved. Trimming removed 0 bases at V and 4 bases at J, with 15 bases between. Germline-derived CDR1 and CDR2 are DFQATT and SNEGSKA (reference sequence). This CDR3 spans 15 amino acids. For the CDR3, the DNA is TGCAGTGCTAGAGACGGTGCGGACCCCACAGAGACCCAGTACTTC. This translates into CSARDGADPTETQYF.

The chain links TRBV12-3 or TRBV12-4 to TRBJ1-5; 7 bases align to TRBD1. The CDR3 sequence is 15 residues long. J was trimmed by 0 bases and V by 5 bases; bases with no gene match: 4. Here the CDR3 DNA reads TGTGCCAGCAGTCTCTACAGGGGTAGCAATCAGCCCCAGCATTTT. Protein product: CASSLYRGSNQPQHF.